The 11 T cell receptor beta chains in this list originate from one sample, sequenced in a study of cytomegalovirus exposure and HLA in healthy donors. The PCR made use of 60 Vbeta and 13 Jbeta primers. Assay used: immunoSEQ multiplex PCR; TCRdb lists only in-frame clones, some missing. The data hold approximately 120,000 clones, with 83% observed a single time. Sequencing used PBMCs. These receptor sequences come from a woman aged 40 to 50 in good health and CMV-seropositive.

Here the CDR3 reads CASGARTGGNQPQHF. Here the CDR3 DNA reads TGTGCCAGTGGTGCGCGGACAGGGGGAAATCAGCCCCAGCATTTT. V and J are TRBV28 and TRBJ1-5; 10 positions match TRBD1. CDR3 length equals 15 residues. The germline gives CDR1 MDHEN, CDR2 SYDVKM. Unmatched junction bases numbered 9, after V lost 9 bases and J lost 4 bases. Full variable domain (outside the CDR3, taken from reference TRBV28 and TRBJ1-5): DVKVTQSSRYLVKRTGEKVFLECVQDMDHENMFWYRQDPGLGLRLIYFSYDVKMKEKGDIPEGYSVSREKKERFSLILESASTNQTSMYLCASGARTGGNQPQHFGDGTRLSIL.

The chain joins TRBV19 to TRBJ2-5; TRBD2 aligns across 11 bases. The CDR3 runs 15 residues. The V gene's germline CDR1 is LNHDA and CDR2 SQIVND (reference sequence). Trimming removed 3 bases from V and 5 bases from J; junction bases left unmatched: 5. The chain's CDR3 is CASSIRLAGSETQYF. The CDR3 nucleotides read TGTGCCAGTAGTATCAGACTAGCGGGGTCGGAGACCCAGTACTTC.

Written as DNA, the CDR3 is TGTGCCAGCAGCTCCCGGACTAGCGGGAGTGTCGAGTTCGGCACAGATACGCAGTATTTT. Translating it yields CASSSRTSGSVEFGTDTQYF. The V and J genes are TRBV13 and TRBJ2-3; 13 bases match TRBD2. In germline, CDR1 is PRHDT, CDR2 FYEKMQ (reference sequence). The V and J ends lost 4 bases and 1 base, in that order; junction bases with no gene match: 14. CDR3 length: 20 residues.

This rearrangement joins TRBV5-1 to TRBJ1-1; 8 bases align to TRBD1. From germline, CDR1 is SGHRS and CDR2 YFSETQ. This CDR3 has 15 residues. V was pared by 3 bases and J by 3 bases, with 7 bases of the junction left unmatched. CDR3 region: CASSSQTGADTEAFF. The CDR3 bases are TGCGCCAGCAGCTCCCAGACAGGGGCGGACACTGAAGCTTTCTTT.

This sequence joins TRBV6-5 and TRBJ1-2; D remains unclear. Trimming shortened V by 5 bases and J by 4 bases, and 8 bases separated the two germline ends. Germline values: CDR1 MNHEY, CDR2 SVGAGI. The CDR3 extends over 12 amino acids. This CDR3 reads CASSDDFYGYTF. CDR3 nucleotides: TGTGCCAGCAGTGATGACTTCTATGGCTACACCTTC.

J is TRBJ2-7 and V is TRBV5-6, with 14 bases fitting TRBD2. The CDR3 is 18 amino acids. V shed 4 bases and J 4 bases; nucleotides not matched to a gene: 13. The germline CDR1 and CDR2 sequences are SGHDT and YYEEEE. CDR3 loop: CASSGGGGTSGRRYEQYF. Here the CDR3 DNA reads TGTGCCAGCAGCGGGGGGGGTGGGACTAGCGGGAGAAGGTACGAGCAGTACTTC.

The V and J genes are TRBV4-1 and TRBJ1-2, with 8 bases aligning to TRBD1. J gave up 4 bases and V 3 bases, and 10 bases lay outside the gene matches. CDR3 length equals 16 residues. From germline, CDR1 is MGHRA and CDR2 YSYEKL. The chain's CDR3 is CASSQGQAASIYGYTF. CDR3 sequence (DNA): TGCGCCAGCAGCCAGGGACAGGCGGCTTCCATCTATGGCTACACCTTC.

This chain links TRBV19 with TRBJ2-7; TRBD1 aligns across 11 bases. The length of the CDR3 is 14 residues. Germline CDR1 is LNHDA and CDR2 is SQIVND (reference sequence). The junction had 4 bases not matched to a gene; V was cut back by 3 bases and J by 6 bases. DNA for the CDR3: TGTGCCAGTAGTATCGGGACAGGGGGATCCGAGCAGTACTTC. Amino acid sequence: CASSIGTGGSEQYF.

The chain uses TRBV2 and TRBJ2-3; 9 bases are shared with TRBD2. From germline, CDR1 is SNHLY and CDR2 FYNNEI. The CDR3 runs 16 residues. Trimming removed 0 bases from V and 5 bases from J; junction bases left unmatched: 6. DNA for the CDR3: TGTGCCAGCAGTGAAGCCGCTAGCGGGACCCGAGATACGCAGTATTTT. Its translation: CASSEAASGTRDTQYF.

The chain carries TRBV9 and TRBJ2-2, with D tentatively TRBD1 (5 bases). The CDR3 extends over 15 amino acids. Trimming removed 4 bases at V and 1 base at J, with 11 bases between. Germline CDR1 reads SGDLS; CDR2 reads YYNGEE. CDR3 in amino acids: CASSRDSRNTGELFF. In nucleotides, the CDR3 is TGTGCCAGCAGCCGCGACAGCAGGAACACCGGGGAGCTGTTTTTT. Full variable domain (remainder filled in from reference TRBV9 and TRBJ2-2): DSGVTQTPKHLITATGQRVTLRCSPRSGDLSVYWYQQSLDQGLQFLIQYYNGEERAKGNILERFSAQQFPDLHSELNLSSLELGDSALYFCASSRDSRNTGELFFGEGSRLTVL.

The CDR3 sequence: CASSASSSTDTQYF. The CDR3 coding sequence is TGCGCCAGCAGCGCTAGCAGTAGCACAGATACGCAGTATTTT. V is TRBV5-1 and J is TRBJ2-3, with a weak D call TRBD2 (5 bases). The V and J ends lost 4 bases and 0 bases respectively, with 9 bases between them. This CDR3 spans 14 amino acids. Germline lookup yields CDR1 SGHRS and CDR2 YFSETQ.